This record covers a single T cell receptor beta chain. This study enrolled people aged about 18 to 100 from about two dozen US geographic areas. Cohorts were assigned according to the clinical history that participants reported. In the study's own analysis: Scientists estimated how many nucleated cells there were by amplifying reference gene primers. Clones were read by immunoSEQ multiplex PCR, and TCRdb kept only the in-frame ones, dropping some. Clone size and V and J calls were adopted from that table, with D and trimming inferred from the DNA. The profile shows about 200,000 clones, 75% to 85% of them singletons. This sample was included in a study of blood T cell repertoires in COVID-19. V lost 6 bases and J lost 8, with 17 bases in between. CDR1 is MNHEY and CDR2 is SVGAGI in the germline V gene. The length of the CDR3 is 15 residues.

The receptor was isolated from a woman aged 35 to 49 with acute COVID-19. The chain uses TRBV6-5 and TRBJ1-6; D might be TRBD1 (5 bases). Sequencing input: PBMCs or T cells enriched from blood (not recorded which). DNA for the CDR3: TGTGCCAGCAGCCCCCAGGGCAGGGTAGATTCACCCCTCCACTTT. This encodes CASSPQGRVDSPLHF.